This TCR beta chain was recorded in a study of T cell repertoires in cytomegalovirus infection. Findings and limits, study-wide: It was HLA-C-restricted CMV-specific TCR beta clonotypes that dominated the response ex vivo.

The CDR3 runs to 12 residues. V was shortened by 1 base and J by 2 bases, with 3 bases between the two germline ends. Looked up from germline, CDR1 is PRHDT and CDR2 is FYEKMQ (reference sequence). TCRdb analysed the reads with MiXCR anew, one entry per CDR3 protein. This table holds some 100,000 distinct CDR3 sequences, about 30% found once. The table lists this clonotype with a few counts. Its antigen is unidentified. The clonotype was recovered from a human donor in good health (CMV status not recorded). Some clones in this sample may be carry-over from other donors' samples. Source: CD8+ T cells from cultured PBMCs, taken from culture after CMV antigen stimulation. The V call is TRBV13, the J call TRBJ2-7, with D unclear. CDR3 in amino acids: CASSLDTYEQYF. The CDR3 DNA is TGTGCCAGCAGCTTAGATACCTACGAGCAGTACTTC.